This T cell receptor beta chain was captured in a study of human T cells and chemical hapten exposure. Study summary: The variation in per-sample TCR yields arose mainly from small differences in pooled library volumes. Whole-study results and caveats: Unchanged with DPC sensitization were TCRs above 1 in 1000 frequency.

Described time point: healthy volunteer bleed at 2 weeks. Whole blood that had not been fractionated was the source of extracted total RNA. The CDR3 has 15 residues. Germline CDR1 and CDR2: SGHTA and FQGNSA. Trimming shortened V by 4 bases and J by 5 bases, and 15 bases separated the two germline ends. This clonotype was seen only a few times. Its antigen is currently unknown. The library put unique molecular identifiers onto individual cDNA molecules. Original analysis: From approximately 21,000 to 630,000 TCRs were found per sample, with a median of 95,638. TCRdb analysed the RACE reads with MiXCR anew, one entry per CDR3 protein. The V and J calls follow TCRdb's processing rather than the paper's. The sample has under 95,000 distinct CDR3 sequences, approximately 8.2% seen once.

The J gene is TRBJ1-5, the V gene TRBV7-2; a weak D match, TRBD1 (5 bases). The TCR originated in a female donor in good health. Some clones in this sample may be carry-over from other donors' samples. The material sequenced was whole blood. The CDR3 here is CASSSWGGKDQPQHF. CDR3 DNA: TGTGCCAGCAGCTCGTGGGGGGGTAAAGATCAGCCCCAGCATTTT. The whole variable domain, remainder taken from reference TRBV7-2 and TRBJ1-5, is GAGVSQSPSNKVTEKGKDVELRCDPISGHTALYWYRQSLGQGLEFLIYFQGNSAPDKSGLPSDRFSAERTGGSVSTLTIQRTQQEDSAVYLCASSSWGGKDQPQHFGDGTRLSIL.